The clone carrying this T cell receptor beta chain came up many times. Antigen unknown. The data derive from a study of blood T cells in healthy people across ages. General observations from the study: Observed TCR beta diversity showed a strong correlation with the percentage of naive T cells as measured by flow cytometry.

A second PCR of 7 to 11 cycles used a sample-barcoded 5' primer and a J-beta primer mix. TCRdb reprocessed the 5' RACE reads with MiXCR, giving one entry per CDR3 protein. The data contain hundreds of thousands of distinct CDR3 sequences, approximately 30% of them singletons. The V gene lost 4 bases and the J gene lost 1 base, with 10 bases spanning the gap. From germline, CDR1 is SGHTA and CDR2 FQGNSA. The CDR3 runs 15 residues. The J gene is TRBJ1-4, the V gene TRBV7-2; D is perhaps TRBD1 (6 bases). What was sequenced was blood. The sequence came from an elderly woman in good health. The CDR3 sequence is CASSSGQLTNEKLFF. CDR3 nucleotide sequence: TGTGCCAGCAGCTCAGGACAGTTAACTAATGAAAAACTGTTTTTT.